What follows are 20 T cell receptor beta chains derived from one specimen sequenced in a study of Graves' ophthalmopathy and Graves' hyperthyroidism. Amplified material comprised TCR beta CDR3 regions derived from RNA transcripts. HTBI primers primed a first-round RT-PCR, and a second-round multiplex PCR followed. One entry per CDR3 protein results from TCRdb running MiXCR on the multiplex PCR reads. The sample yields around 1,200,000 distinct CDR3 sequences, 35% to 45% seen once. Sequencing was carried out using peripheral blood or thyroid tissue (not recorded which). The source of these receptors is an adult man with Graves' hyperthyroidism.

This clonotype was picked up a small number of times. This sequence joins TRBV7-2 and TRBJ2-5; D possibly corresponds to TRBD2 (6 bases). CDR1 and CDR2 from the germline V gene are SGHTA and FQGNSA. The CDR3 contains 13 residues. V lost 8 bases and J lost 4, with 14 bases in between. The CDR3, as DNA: TGTGCCAGCGCGGGCGGGATGGTAGAGACCCAGTACTTC. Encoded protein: CASAGGMVETQYF. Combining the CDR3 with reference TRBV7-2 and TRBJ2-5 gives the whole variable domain GAGVSQSPSNKVTEKGKDVELRCDPISGHTALYWYRQSLGQGLEFLIYFQGNSAPDKSGLPSDRFSAERTGGSVSTLTIQRTQQEDSAVYLCASAGGMVETQYFGPGTRLLVL.

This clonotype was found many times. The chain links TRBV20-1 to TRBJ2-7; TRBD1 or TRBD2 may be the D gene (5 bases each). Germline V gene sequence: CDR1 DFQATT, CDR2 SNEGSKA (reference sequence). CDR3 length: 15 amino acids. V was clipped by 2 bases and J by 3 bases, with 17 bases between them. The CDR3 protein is CSARKPRDEHYEQYF. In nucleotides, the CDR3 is TGCAGTGCTAGAAAGCCCCGGGACGAGCACTACGAGCAGTACTTC.

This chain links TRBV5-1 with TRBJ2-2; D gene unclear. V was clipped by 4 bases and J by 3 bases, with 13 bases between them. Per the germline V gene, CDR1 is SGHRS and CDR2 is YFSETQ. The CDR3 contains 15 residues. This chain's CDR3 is CASSTEGPHTGELFF. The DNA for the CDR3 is TGCGCCAGCAGCACTGAAGGGCCCCACACCGGGGAGCTGTTTTTT.

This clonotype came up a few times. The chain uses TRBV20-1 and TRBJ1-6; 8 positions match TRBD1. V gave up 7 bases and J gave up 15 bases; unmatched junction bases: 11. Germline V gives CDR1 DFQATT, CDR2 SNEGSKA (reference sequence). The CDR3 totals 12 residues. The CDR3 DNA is TGCAGTGTCCTACGACAGGGGTCGAACCTCCACTTT. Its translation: CSVLRQGSNLHF.

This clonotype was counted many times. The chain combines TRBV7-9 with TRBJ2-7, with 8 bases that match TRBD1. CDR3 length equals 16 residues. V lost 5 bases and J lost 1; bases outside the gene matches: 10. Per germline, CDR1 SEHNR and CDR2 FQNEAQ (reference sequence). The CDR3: CASSTPVGTGSYEQYF. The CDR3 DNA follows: TGTGCCAGCAGCACCCCCGTTGGGACAGGATCCTACGAGCAGTACTTC.

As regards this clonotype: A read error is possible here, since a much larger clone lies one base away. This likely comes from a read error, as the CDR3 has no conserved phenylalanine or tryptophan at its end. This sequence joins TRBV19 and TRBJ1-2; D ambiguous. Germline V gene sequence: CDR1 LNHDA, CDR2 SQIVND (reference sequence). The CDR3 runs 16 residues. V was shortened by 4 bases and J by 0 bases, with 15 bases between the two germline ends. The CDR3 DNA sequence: TGTGCCAGTAGTACACAATGGCGAGTAGCTAACTATGGCTACACCTCC. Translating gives CASSTQWRVANYGYTS.

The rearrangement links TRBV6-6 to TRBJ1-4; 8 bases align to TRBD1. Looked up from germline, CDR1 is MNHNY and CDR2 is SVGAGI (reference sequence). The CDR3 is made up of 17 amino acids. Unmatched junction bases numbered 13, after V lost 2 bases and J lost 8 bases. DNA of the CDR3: TGTGCCAGCAGTTACGCCAGAGCCCAGGGGGCGCGGGAAAAACTGTTTTTT. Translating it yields CASSYARAQGAREKLFF.

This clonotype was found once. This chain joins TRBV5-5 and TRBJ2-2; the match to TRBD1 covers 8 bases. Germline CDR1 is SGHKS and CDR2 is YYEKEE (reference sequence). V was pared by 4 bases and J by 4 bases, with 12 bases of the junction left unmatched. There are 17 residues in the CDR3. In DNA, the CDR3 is TGTGCCAGCAGCGCCTTGACAGGGGCTATGGGCACCGGGGAGCTGTTTTTT. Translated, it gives CASSALTGAMGTGELFF.

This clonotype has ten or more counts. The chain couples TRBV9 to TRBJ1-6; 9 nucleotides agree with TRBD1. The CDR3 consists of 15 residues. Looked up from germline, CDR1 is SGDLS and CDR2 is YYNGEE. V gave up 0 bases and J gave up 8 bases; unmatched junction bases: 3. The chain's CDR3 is CASSVGTGADSPLHF. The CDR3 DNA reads TGTGCCAGCAGCGTAGGGACAGGGGCAGATTCACCCCTCCACTTT.

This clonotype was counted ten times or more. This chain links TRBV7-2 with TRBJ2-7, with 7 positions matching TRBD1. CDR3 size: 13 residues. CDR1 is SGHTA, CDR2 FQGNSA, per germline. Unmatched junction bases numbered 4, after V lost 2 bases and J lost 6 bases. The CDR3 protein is CASSLPDRREQYF. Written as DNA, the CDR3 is TGTGCCAGCAGCTTACCGGACAGGCGCGAGCAGTACTTC.

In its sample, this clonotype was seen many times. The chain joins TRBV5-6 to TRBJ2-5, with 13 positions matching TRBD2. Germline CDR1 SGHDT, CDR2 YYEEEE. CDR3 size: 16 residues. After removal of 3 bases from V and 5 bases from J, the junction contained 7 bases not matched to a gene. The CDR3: CASSSGLAGARETQYF. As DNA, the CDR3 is TGTGCCAGCAGCTCCGGACTAGCGGGAGCGCGGGAGACCCAGTACTTC.

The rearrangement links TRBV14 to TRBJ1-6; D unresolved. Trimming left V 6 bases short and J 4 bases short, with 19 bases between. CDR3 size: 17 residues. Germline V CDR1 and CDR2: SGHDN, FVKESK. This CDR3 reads CASSRSADGDYNSPLHF. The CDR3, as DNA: TGTGCCAGCAGTAGGTCCGCGGACGGAGATTATAATTCACCCCTCCACTTT.

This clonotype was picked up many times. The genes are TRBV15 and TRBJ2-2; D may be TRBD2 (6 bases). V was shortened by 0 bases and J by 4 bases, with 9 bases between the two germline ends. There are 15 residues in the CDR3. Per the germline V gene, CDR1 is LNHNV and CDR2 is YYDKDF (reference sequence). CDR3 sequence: CATSRDGRGTGELFF. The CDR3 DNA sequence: TGTGCCACCAGCAGAGATGGGCGGGGCACCGGGGAGCTGTTTTTT.

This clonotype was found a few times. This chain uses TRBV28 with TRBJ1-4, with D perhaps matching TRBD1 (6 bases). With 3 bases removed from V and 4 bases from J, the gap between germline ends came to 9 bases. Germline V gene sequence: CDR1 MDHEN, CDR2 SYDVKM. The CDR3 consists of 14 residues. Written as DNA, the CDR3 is TGTGCCAGCAGTTTGACAGGATATAATGAAAAACTGTTTTTT. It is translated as CASSLTGYNEKLFF.

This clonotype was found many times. CDR3 residues: CASSLDLTNTEAFF. DNA of the CDR3: TGTGCCAGCAGCTTAGACTTGACGAACACTGAAGCTTTCTTT. The chain is built from TRBV11-3 and TRBJ1-1; no clear D. This CDR3 spans 14 amino acids. Trimming cost V 0 bases and J 1 base, with 6 bases left between them. Looked up from germline, CDR1 is SGHNT and CDR2 is YENEEA. Combining the CDR3 with reference TRBV11-3 and TRBJ1-1 gives the whole variable domain EAGVVQSPRYKIIEKKQPVAFWCNPISGHNTLYWYLQNLGQGPELLIRYENEEAVDDSQLPKDRFSAERLKGVDSTLKIQPAELGDSAVYLCASSLDLTNTEAFFGQGTRLTVV.

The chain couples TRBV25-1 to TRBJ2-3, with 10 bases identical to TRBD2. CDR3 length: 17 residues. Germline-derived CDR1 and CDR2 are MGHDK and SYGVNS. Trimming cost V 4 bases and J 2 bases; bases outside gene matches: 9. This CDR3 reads CASSASASGSFTDTQYF. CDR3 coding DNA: TGTGCCAGCAGTGCTAGTGCTAGCGGGAGCTTCACAGATACGCAGTATTTT.

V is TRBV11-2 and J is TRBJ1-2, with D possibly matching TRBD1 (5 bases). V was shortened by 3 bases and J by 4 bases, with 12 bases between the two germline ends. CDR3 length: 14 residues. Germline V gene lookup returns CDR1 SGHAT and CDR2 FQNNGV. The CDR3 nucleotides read TGTGCCAGCAGCTTTACGGGGGTTTCCTATGGCTACACCTTC. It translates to CASSFTGVSYGYTF.

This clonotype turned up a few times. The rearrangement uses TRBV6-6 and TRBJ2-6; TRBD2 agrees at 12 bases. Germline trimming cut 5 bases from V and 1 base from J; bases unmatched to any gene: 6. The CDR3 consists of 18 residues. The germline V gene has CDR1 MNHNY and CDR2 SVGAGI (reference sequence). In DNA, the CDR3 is TGTGCCAGCAGTATCTCTAGCGGGAGGGGGTCTGGGGCCAACGTCCTGACTTTC. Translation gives CASSISSGRGSGANVLTF.

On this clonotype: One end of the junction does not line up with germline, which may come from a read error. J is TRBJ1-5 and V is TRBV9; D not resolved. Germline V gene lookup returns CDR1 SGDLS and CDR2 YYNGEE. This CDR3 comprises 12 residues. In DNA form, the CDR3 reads TGTGGCAGCAGCTTAGGCCCGGGGCCCCAGCATTTT. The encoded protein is CGSSLGPGPQHF. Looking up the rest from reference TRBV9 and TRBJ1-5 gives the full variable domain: DSGVTQTPKHLITATGQRVTLRCSPRSGDLSVYWYQQSLDQGLQFLIQYYNGEERAKGNILERFSAQQFPDLHSELNLSSLELGDSALYFCGSSLGPGPQHFGDGTRLSIL.

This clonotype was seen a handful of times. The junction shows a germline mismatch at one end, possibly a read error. The CDR3, as DNA: TGCGCCAGCAGCCAAGTGCCTGGCGGATCAACTAATGAAAAACTGTTTTTT. Translation gives CASSQVPGGSTNEKLFF. The rearrangement joins TRBV5-8 to TRBJ1-4, with D unresolved. The CDR3 is made up of 17 amino acids. The germline V gene has CDR1 SGHTS and CDR2 YDEGEE.